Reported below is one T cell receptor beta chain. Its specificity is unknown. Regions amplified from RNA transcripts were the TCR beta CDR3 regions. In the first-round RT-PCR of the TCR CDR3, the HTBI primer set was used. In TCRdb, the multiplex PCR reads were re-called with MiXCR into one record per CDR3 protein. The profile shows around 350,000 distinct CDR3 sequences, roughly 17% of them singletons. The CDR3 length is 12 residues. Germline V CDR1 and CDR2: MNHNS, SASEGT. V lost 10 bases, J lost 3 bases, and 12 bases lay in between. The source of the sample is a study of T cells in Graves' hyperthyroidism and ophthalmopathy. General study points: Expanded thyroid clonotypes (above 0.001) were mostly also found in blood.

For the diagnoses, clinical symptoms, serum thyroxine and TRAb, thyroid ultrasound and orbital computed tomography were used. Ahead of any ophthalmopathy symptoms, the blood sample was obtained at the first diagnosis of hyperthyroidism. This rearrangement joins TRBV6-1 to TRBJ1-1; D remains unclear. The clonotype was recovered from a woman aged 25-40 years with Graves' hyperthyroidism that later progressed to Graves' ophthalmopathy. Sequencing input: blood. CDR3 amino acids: CATLGVYTEAFF. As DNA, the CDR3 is TGTGCCACCTTGGGCGTATACACTGAAGCTTTCTTT.